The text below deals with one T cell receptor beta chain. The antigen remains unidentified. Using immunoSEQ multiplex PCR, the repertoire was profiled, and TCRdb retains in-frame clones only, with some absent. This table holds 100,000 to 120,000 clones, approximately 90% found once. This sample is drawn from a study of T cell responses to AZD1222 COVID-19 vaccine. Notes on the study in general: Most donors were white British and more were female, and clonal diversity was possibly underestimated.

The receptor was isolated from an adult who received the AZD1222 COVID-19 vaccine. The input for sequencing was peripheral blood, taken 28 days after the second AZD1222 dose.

The CDR3 sequence is CASSLVSVAGTYEQYF. The CDR3 nucleotides are TGTGCCAGCAGCTTAGTCTCCGTAGCAGGGACCTACGAGCAGTACTTC. The V call is TRBV7-2, the J call TRBJ2-7; tentatively, D is TRBD1 (5 bases). CDR1 and CDR2 from the germline V gene are SGHTA and FQGNSA. This CDR3 contains 16 residues. With 1 base removed from V and 2 bases from J, the gap between germline ends came to 15 bases. The variable domain in full, with the rest retrieved from reference TRBV7-2 and TRBJ2-7, is GAGVSQSPSNKVTEKGKDVELRCDPISGHTALYWYRQSLGQGLEFLIYFQGNSAPDKSGLPSDRFSAERTGGSVSTLTIQRTQQEDSAVYLCASSLVSVAGTYEQYFGPGTRLTVT.